This TCR beta chain originates from a study of post-analysis software for immune sequencing data. Study conclusions and caveats: The five TRBV segments detected at higher frequency in patients than in controls included TRBV5-6, TRBV5-1 and TRBV20-1.

This clonotype has more than one count but fewer than ten. What it binds is unknown. The junction had 11 bases not matched to a gene; V was cut back by 9 bases and J by 13 bases. The germline CDR1 and CDR2 sequences are LNHNV and YYDKDF (reference sequence). The CDR3 sequence is 14 residues long. The TCR beta cDNA libraries contained unique molecular identifiers. TCRdb re-called the PCR reads with MiXCR, one entry per CDR3 protein. Among 650,000 to 900,000 distinct CDR3 sequences listed, about 45% were seen once. The sequenced sample was blood. The genes are TRBV15 and TRBJ2-1, with 14 bases lining up with TRBD2. The receptor was isolated from a girl between 5 and 17 years old with multiple sclerosis. The CDR3 DNA sequence: TGTGCCACTAAGGCCGGGACTAGCGGGAGACTCCAGTTCTTC. Protein sequence: CATKAGTSGRLQFF.